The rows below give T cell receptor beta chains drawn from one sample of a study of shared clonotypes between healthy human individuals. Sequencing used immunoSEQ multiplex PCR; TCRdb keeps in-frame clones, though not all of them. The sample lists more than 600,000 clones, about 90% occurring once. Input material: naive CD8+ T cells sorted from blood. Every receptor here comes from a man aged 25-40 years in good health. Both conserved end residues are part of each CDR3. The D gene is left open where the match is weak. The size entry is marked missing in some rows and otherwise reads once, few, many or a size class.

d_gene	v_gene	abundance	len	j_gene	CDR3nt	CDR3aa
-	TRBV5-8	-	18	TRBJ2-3	TGTGCCAGCAGCTTGGCCCTGGCAGCAAGGTCCAGCACAGATACGCAGTATTTT	CASSLALAARSSTDTQYF
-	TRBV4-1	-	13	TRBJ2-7	TGCGCCAGCAGCCTCCGACTAGCCTACGAGCAGTACTTC	CASSLRLAYEQYF
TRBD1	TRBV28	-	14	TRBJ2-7	TGTGCCAGCAGTCCATCCGGGACAGACTACGAGCAGTACTTC	CASSPSGTDYEQYF
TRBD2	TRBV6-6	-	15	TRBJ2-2	TGTGCCAGCCGGATAGCGGGAGAGATCACCGGGGAGCTGTTTTTT	CASRIAGEITGELFF
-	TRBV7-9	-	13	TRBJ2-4	TGTGCCAGCAGCTTATCAGGGTTAAACATTCAGTACTTC	CASSLSGLNIQYF
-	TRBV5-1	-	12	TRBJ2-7	TGCGCCAGCAGATCAGGCTCCTACGAGCAGTACTTC	CASRSGSYEQYF
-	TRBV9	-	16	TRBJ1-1	TGTGCCAGCAGCGTAGTTCCTTCGTCAGGGCGCAGTGAAGCTTTCTTT	CASSVVPSSGRSEAFF
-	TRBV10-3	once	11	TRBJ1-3	TGTGCCATCAGGGTAGGAAACACCATATATTTT	CAIRVGNTIYF
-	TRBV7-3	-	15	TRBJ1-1	TGTGCCAGCAGCTTAGACGGTGAGGAGAACACTGAAGCTTTCTTT	CASSLDGEENTEAFF
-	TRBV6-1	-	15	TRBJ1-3	TGTGCCAGCAGTGAATGGATCTCCTCTGGAAACACCATATATTTT	CASSEWISSGNTIYF
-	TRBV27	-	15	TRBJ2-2	TGTGCCAGCAGTTCCGACAGAATCAACACCGGGGAGCTGTTTTTT	CASSSDRINTGELFF
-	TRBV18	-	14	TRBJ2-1	TGTGCCAGCTTCACGACTAGCTCCTACAATGAGCAGTTCTTC	CASFTTSSYNEQFF
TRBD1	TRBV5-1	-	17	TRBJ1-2	TGCGCCAGCAGCTTGGAAGATGGACAGGGGGCGAACTATGGCTACACCTTC	CASSLEDGQGANYGYTF
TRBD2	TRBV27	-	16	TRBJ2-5	TGTGCCAGCAGTTCAGGACTAGCGGGAGTGGGGGAGACCCAGTACTTC	CASSSGLAGVGETQYF
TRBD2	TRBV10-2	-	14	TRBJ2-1	TGCGCCAGCAGTGGGCTAGCGGGAGGCAATGAGCAGTTCTTC	CASSGLAGGNEQFF
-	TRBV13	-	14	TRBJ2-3	TGTGCCAGCAGCGGGGGGACTAGCACAGATACGCAGTATTTT	CASSGGTSTDTQYF
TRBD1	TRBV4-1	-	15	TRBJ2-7	TGCGCCAGCAGCCACCCTGGGACAGGGCGCTACGAGCAGTACTTC	CASSHPGTGRYEQYF
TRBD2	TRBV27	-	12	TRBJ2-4	TGTGCCAGCAGGGGACTAGCAAACATTCAGTACTTC	CASRGLANIQYF
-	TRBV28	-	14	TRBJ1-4	TGTGCCAGCACCTTGACAGCCCGACGTGAAAAACTGTTTTTT	CASTLTARREKLFF
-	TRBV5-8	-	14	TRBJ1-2	TGTGCCAGCAGCTTGGGAGGGGGTTTCTATGGCTACACCTTC	CASSLGGGFYGYTF
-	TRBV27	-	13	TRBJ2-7	TGTGCCAGCAGTGAAGGAGGCCTCTACGAGCAGTACTTC	CASSEGGLYEQYF
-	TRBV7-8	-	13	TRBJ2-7	TGTGCCAGCAGCTATAGACTAGACTACGAGCAGTACTTC	CASSYRLDYEQYF
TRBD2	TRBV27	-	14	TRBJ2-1	TGTGCCACCGGGGGTCTAGCGGATTACAATGAGCAGTTCTTC	CATGGLADYNEQFF
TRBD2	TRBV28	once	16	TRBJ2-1	TGTGCCAGCCGAAATATGGGACTAGCGGCATACAATGAGCAGTTCTTC	CASRNMGLAAYNEQFF
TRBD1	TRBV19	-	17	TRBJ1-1	TGTGCCAGTAGTATCCCCCCCGTGGAGGGGGCGAACACTGAAGCTTTCTTT	CASSIPPVEGANTEAFF
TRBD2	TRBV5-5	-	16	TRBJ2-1	TGTGCCAGCAGCTTGGAGTGGCTAGCGGGATACAATGAGCAGTTCTTC	CASSLEWLAGYNEQFF
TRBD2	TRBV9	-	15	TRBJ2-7	TGTGCCAGCAGCGTTGACGGCGGGAGTCTCTACGAGCAGTACTTC	CASSVDGGSLYEQYF
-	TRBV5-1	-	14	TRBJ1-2	TGCGCCAGCAGCTTGGGACAGCGTAACTATGGCTACACCTTC	CASSLGQRNYGYTF
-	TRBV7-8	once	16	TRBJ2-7	TGTGCCAGCAGCCACGGACAGCCATTAACTATCTACGAGCAGTACTTC	CASSHGQPLTIYEQYF
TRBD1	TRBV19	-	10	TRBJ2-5	TGTGCCAGTAGTATTGGGGACAGCCACTTC	CASSIGDSHF
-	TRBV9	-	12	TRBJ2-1	TGTGCCAGCAGCCTTACGTCCTCTGAGCAGTTCTTC	CASSLTSSEQFF
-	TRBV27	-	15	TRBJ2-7	TGTGCCAGCAGTCCATCAGGATCTAGCTCCTACGAGCAGTACTTC	CASSPSGSSSYEQYF
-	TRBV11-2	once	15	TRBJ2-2	TGTGCCAGCAGCTTTTATAACGATTTCACCGGGGAGCTGTTTTTT	CASSFYNDFTGELFF
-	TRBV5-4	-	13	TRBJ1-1	TGTGCCAGCAGGGGAGGTACTGGGGCTGAAGCTTTCTTT	CASRGGTGAEAFF
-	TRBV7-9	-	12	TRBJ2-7	TGTGTAGTCCGCGGGGCGGCCTACGAGCAGTACTTC	CVVRGAAYEQYF